This note documents a single T cell receptor beta chain sequence. Here immunoSEQ multiplex PCR was the method, and the copy in TCRdb shows in-frame clones only, minus some. Of roughly 510,000 clones in the sample, approximately 90% were seen once. This sample is drawn from a study of Ad26.COV2.S vaccination and SARS-CoV-2 variants. Germline V CDR1 and CDR2: MNHNY, SVGAGI (reference sequence). Deletions cut 7 bases from V and 2 bases from J, with 21 bases between. This CDR3 region has 16 residues. Treatment specified: around 19 received Ad26.COV2.S at low or high dose, single or two shots; five or six received placebo; per-sample allocation not given. Day 63 after the first injection of vaccine or placebo was the sampling time.

The chain recombines TRBV6-6 with TRBJ2-7, with TRBD1 as a possible D gene (6 bases). This TCR was sampled from a person aged 18-65 years who received the Ad26.COV2.S COVID-19 vaccine or a placebo. The sequences come from peripheral blood, collected in a trial of Ad26.COV2.S vaccine versus placebo. The CDR3 loop reads CASTYKSGVLAYEQYF. In DNA, the CDR3 is TGTGCCAGCACCTACAAATCAGGGGTCCTTGCCTACGAGCAGTACTTC.